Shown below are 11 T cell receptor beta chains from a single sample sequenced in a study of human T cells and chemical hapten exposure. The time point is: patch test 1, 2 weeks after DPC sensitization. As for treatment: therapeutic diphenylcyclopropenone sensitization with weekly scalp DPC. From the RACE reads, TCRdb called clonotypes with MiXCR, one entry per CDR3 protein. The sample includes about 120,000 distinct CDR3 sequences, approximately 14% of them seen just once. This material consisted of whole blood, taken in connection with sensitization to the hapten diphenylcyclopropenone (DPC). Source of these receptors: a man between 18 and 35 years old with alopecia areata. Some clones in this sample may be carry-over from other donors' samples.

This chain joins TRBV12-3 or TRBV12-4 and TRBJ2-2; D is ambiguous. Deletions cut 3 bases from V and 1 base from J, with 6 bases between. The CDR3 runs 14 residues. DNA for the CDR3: TGTGCCAGCAGTTTTGGCGTGAACACCGGGGAGCTGTTTTTT. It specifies CASSFGVNTGELFF.

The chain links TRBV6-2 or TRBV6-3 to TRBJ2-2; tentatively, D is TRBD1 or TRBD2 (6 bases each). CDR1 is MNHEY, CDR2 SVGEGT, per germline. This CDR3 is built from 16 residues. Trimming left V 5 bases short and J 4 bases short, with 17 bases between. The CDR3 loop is CASSGAGHPSTGELFF. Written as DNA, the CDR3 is TGTGCCAGCAGTGGCGCGGGACACCCCAGCACCGGGGAGCTGTTTTTT.

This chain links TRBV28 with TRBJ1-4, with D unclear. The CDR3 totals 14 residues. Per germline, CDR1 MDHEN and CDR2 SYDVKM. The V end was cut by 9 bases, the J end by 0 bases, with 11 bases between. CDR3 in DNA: TGTGCCAGTCGGGGAACGGCAACTAATGAAAAACTGTTTTTT. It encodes CASRGTATNEKLFF. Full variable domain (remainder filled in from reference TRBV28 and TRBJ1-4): DVKVTQSSRYLVKRTGEKVFLECVQDMDHENMFWYRQDPGLGLRLIYFSYDVKMKEKGDIPEGYSVSREKKERFSLILESASTNQTSMYLCASRGTATNEKLFFGSGTQLSVL.

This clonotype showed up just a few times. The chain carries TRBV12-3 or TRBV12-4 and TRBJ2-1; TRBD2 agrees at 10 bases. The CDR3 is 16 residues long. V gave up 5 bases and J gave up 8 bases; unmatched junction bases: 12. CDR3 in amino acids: CASSPLWIAGGHEQFF. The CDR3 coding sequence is TGTGCCAGCAGTCCCCTGTGGATAGCGGGGGGCCATGAGCAGTTCTTC.

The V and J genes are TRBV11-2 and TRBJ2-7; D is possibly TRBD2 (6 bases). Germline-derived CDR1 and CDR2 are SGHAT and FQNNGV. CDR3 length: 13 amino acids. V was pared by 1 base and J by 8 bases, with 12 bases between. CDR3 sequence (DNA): TGTGCCAGCAGCTTAGCAGGGACTTACAAGCAGTACTTC. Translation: CASSLAGTYKQYF.

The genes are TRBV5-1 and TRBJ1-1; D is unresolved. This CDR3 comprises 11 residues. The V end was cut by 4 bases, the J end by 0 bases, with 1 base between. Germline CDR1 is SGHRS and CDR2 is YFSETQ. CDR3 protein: CASSVNTEAFF. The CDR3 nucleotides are TGCGCCAGCAGCGTGAACACTGAAGCTTTCTTT.

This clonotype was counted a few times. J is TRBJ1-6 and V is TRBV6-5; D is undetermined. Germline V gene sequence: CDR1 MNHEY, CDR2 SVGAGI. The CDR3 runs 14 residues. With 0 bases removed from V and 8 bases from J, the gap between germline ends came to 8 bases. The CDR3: CASSYSGGYSPLHF. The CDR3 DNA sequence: TGTGCCAGCAGTTACTCAGGCGGGTATTCACCCCTCCACTTT.

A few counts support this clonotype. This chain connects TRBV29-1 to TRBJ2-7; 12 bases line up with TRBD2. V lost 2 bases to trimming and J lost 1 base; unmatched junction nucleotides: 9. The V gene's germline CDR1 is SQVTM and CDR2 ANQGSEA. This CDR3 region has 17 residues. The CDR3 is CSVELAGGPPTSYEQYV. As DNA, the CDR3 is TGCAGCGTTGAACTAGCGGGGGGGCCGCCAACTTCCTACGAGCAGTACGTC.

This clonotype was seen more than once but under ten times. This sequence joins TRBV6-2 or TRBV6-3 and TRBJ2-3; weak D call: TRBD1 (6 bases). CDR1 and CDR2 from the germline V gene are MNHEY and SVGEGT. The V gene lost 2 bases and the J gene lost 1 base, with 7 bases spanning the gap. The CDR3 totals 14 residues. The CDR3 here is CASSYNRGTDTQYF. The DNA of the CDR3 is TGTGCCAGCAGTTACAACAGGGGCACAGATACGCAGTATTTT.

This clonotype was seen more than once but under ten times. The CDR3 region is CASSQLTGTGSSTLFF. CDR3 in DNA: TGCGCCAGCAGCCAACTCACCGGGACAGGGAGTTCAACACTGTTTTTT. The V gene is TRBV4-3, the J gene TRBJ1-4; 9 bases map to TRBD1. V dropped 2 bases and J dropped 13; count of bases not matched to a gene: 14. This CDR3 is built from 16 residues. Germline values: CDR1 LGHNA, CDR2 YSLEER.

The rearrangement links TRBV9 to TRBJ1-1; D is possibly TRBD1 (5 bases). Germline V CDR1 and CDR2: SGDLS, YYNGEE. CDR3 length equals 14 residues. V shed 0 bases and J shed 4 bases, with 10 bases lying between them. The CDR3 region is CASSVDGGPTEAFF. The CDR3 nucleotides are TGTGCCAGCAGCGTAGACGGGGGACCCACTGAAGCTTTCTTT.